This TCR beta chain is drawn from a study of neoadjuvant anti-PD-1 for oral cavity cancer. Data came from immunoSEQ multiplex PCR; TCRdb stores just in-frame clones and leaves some out. This table holds approximately 15,000 clones, approximately 70% found once. Trimming at V came to 0 bases and at J to 3 bases, leaving 5 bases not matched to a gene. Germline CDR1 is SGHRS and CDR2 is YFSETQ. The CDR3 sequence is 16 residues long. This material consisted of PBMCs, taken before nivolumab (anti-PD-1) treatment. The chain uses TRBV5-1 and TRBJ2-4; TRBD2 matches at 8 bases. The clonotype was recovered from a person aged 35 to 85 with oral cavity squamous cell carcinoma. The CDR3: CASSLGSGSVKNIQYF. In nucleotides, the CDR3 is TGCGCCAGCAGCTTGGGGAGCGGGAGTGTCAAAAACATTCAGTACTTC.